The T cell receptor beta chain under discussion was sequenced for a study of blood T cell repertoires in COVID-19 (TCRdb year 2020). With respect to the entire study: Samples from collaborators originated in the United States, Italy and Spain and spanned both the acute and convalescent phases of COVID-19. The samples were drawn from two sources: the first 160 participants of the ongoing ImmuneRACE study, and about 1,300 subjects contributed by 6 global collaborators. A de-identified subject ID, COVID-19 status, age in years and sex were almost always included in the sample metadata. HLA class I and class II types, where available, came from metadata supplied by the sample provider rather than from assay-based typing. Subjects who had been exposed to COVID-19, were actively infected with it, or had recovered from it provided the deeply sampled blood TCRbeta repertoires that made up the dataset. A freely available public database, intended as a resource for researchers studying the immune response to SARS-CoV-2, is where the repertoires were released. The material from the prospective study consisted of cDNA or gDNA derived from T cells, B-cell-depleted T cells, or PBMCs.

V is trimmed back by 3 bases and J by 5 bases, and the junction contains 13 bases that no gene match accounts for. The germline V gene (reference sequence) yields LGHDT for CDR1 and YNNKEL for CDR2. Inclusive of the bounding cysteine and phenylalanine, the CDR3 is 17 residues long. Kept here is only the CDR3 DNA, which spans 51 bases and is read in frame from base 1. TCRbeta CDR3 regions were amplified from genomic DNA by means of the immunoSEQ Assay, a bias-controlled multiplex PCR. The published analysis was carried out like this. The number of nucleated cells in each sample was estimated from the amplification of reference gene primers within the assay. To quantify the absolute abundance of each unique TCRbeta CDR3 rearrangement, sequence reads were collapsed and filtered. Productive Simpson clonality was computed per sample as the square root of Simpson's diversity index over productive rearrangements. This is the immuneACCESS table as TCRdb keeps it, with only in-frame sequences that have V and J called. A part of the clones is gone; compared with another copy, unresolved V genes explain less than half, and the rest is unexplained. D and trimming were read from the DNA, whereas the V and J calls and clone size are those reported in that table. The sample records some 300,000 clones, roughly 90% of which are singletons. The ten most abundant clones make up approximately 14% of the sample.

What the study reported, not specific to this receptor: Clinical and demographic metadata were provided uncurated, with the amount varying by source and participant.

In the case of this clone: Its antigen is unknown. There are no base qualities to consult, and no much larger clone falls within one base.

At one collaborating source in Seattle, patients were enrolled during active infection and were followed longitudinally through the course of disease. Whole blood was collected in K2EDTA tubes by collaborating institutions according to the institutions' own protocols. Collaborator samples were shipped for TCRbeta analysis as frozen whole blood, isolated PBMCs, or DNA extracted from either sample type. The sequence came from a woman in her 70s with COVID-19, enrolled during active disease. The sequenced sample consisted of peripheral blood. This chain joins TRBV3-1 (or the pseudogene TRBV3-2) to TRBJ2-5, with 9 middle bases fitting TRBD2. DNA sequence: TGTGCCAGCAGCCATACCCAAGCGGGGGGATTCGATGAGACCCAGTACTTC. This is translated as CASSHTQAGGFDETQYF.